This T cell receptor beta chain derives from a study of blood T cell repertoires in COVID-19 (dated by TCRdb to the early 2020s). A note on the overall study: The collaborator samples originated in the United States, Italy and Spain and spanned the acute and convalescent phases of COVID-19. The dataset comprised deeply sampled blood TCRbeta repertoires from subjects exposed to, actively infected with, or recovered from COVID-19. Nearly every sample came with metadata listing a de-identified subject ID, COVID-19 status, age in years and sex. The repertoires were released in a freely available public database meant as a resource for research on the immune response to SARS-CoV-2. Where available, HLA class I and class II types were taken from metadata supplied by the sample provider and were not determined by assay-based typing. The material from the prospective study consisted of cDNA or gDNA derived from T cells, B-cell-depleted T cells, or PBMCs. Samples came from the ongoing ImmuneRACE study (first 160 participants) plus 1,254 subjects from 6 global collaborators.

CDR1 and CDR2 are read off the germline V gene as SGHVS and FQNEAQ. The CDR3 sequence holds 15 residues, the cysteine and phenylalanine included. Just the 45-base CDR3 DNA is kept, in frame starting at base 1. V loses 5 bases of germline sequence and J loses 5 bases, and the interval between the two ends is 16 bases. On the study overall, not on this receptor specifically: Clinical and demographic metadata were provided uncurated, with the amount varying by source and participant.

Each collaborating institution followed its own protocols to collect whole blood in K2EDTA tubes. For TCRbeta analysis, collaborators shipped samples as frozen whole blood, isolated PBMCs, or DNA extracted from either of those sample types. Comments on this clone: The antigen this receptor binds is unknown. Per-base quality was not reported, and no clone a single base away is much larger than it.

The immunoSEQ Assay, a bias-controlled multiplex PCR, was used to amplify TCRbeta CDR3 regions from genomic DNA. As for how the authors treated the data: Nucleated cell counts per sample were estimated from amplification of reference gene primers within the assay. Sequence reads were collapsed and filtered to measure the absolute abundance of every unique TCRbeta CDR3 rearrangement. For each sample, productive Simpson clonality was calculated as the square root of Simpson's diversity index across productive rearrangements. TCRdb's version of the immuneACCESS table is confined to in-frame rearrangements and falls short of the full clone set. An unresolved V gene accounts for under half of the shortfall where checked; the remainder is of unknown origin. V, J and clone size derive from that table, while D and trimming were established from the DNA sequence. The sample includes some 300,000 clones, with roughly 87% observed a single time. Of the sample, 2% to 3% falls within the top ten clones.

What was sequenced was peripheral blood. Rearrangement joined TRBV7-8 to TRBJ1-5; TRBD1 is a possible D gene, resting on 6 matching bases. The source of this sequence is a young man with active or convalescent COVID-19. CDR3 reads: CASSPRTADYQPQHF. Here is the DNA: TGTGCCAGCAGCCCAAGGACAGCAGATTATCAGCCCCAGCATTTT.